This T cell receptor beta chain emerged from a study of blood T cells in healthy people across ages. Study outcomes and limitations: Lack of knowledge of donor CMV status possibly confounded expanded clonotype changes. Unsorted PBMCs prevented conclusive naive versus antigen-experienced comparison. Long-lived and aged donors differed, with more naive CD4+ cells and higher diversity in the long-lived.

The amount of total RNA extracted per sample was at least 5.5 micrograms. On this clonotype itself: As yet, its antigen is unknown.

Sample-barcoded 5' priming and a J-beta primer mix drove a second PCR of 7 to 11 cycles. TCRdb re-called the 5' RACE reads through MiXCR, storing one row per CDR3 protein. The table shows about 940,000 distinct CDR3 sequences, with roughly 48% occurring only once. The TCR comes from a man aged 30-40 years in good health. Sequencing was done on a sample of blood.

The DNA of the CDR3 is TGTGCCACCAGTGATGCTGTCCAAGAGACCCAGTACTTC. It is translated as CATSDAVQETQYF. The rearrangement links TRBV24-1 to TRBJ2-5; D is uncertain. V lost 3 bases, J lost 1 base, and 5 bases lay in between. Germline values: CDR1 KGHDR, CDR2 SFDVKD. There are 13 residues in the CDR3.